The present T cell receptor beta chain was sequenced within a study of PD-1 blockade in classical Hodgkin lymphoma. Study outcomes and limitations: Whereas CD4+ TCR diversity had risen significantly by C4D1, CD8+ TCR diversity had not.

As to time point: cycle 4 day 1 (C4D1), after 5 to 7 weeks of nivolumab. All patients experienced relapse after autologous stem cell transplantation, and brentuximab vedotin exposure was variable. Trimming cost V 6 bases and J 5 bases, with 17 bases left between them. The germline V gene has CDR1 MNHNY and CDR2 SVGAGI (reference sequence). This CDR3 has 16 amino acids. A remark on this clone: Its antigen is unknown.

Profiled with immunoSEQ multiplex PCR; TCRdb holds only in-frame clones, not every one. The sample lists about 41,000 clones, 69% occurring once. Source: peripheral blood mononuclear cells (PBMCs), taken before the fourth cycle of nivolumab. V usage is TRBV6-6 and J usage is TRBJ1-6; D is undetermined. The clonotype was recovered from a human donor with classical Hodgkin lymphoma. The CDR3 is CASSPRAGDNNSPLHF. As DNA, the CDR3 is TGTGCCAGCAGCCCGCGGGCCGGTGACAATAATTCACCCCTCCACTTT.